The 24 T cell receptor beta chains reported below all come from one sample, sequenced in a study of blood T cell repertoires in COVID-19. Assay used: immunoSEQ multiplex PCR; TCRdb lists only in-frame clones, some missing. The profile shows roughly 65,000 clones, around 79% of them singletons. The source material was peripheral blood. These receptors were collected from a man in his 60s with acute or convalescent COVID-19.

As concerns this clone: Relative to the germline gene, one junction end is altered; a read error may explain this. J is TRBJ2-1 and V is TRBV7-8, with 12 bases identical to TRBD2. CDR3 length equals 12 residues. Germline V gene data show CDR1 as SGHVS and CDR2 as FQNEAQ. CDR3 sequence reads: CASSSSGGERFF. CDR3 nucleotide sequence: TGTGCCAGCAGCTCTAGCGGGGGGGAGCGGTTCTTC.

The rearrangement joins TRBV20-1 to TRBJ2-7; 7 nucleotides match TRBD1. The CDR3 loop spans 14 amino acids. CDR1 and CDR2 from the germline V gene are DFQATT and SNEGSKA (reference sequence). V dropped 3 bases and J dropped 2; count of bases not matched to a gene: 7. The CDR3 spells CSASHRQGAYEQYF. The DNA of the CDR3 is TGCAGTGCTAGTCACAGACAGGGAGCCTACGAGCAGTACTTC.

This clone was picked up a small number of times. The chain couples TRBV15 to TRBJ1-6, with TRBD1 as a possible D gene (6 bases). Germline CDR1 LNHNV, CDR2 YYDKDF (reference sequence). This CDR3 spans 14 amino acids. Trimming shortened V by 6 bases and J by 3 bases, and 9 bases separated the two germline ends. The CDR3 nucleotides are TGTGCCACCAGTGGGGGCTACTATAATTCACCCCTCCACTTT. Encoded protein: CATSGGYYNSPLHF.

CDR3 residues: CASSSGGTGNSPLHF. DNA of the CDR3: TGTGCCAGCTCCTCGGGAGGGACAGGGAATTCACCCCTCCACTTT. The V gene is TRBV18, the J gene TRBJ1-6; 9 nucleotides agree with TRBD1. The CDR3 is 15 amino acids. The trim removed 6 bases at V and 7 bases at J, leaving 7 bases unmatched. Germline V lookup: CDR1 KGHSH, CDR2 LQKENI.

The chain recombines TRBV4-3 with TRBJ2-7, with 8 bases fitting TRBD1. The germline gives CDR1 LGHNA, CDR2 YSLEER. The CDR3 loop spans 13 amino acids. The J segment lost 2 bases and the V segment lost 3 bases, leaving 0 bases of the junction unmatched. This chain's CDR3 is CASSQDRAYEQYF. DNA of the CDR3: TGCGCCAGCAGCCAGGACAGGGCCTACGAGCAGTACTTC.

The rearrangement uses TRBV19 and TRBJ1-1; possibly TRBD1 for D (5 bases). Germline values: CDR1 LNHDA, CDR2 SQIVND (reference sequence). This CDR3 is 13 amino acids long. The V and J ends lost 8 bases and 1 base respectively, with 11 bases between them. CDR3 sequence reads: CASGAEWNTEAFF. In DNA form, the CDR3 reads TGTGCCAGTGGGGCCGAATGGAACACTGAAGCTTTCTTT.

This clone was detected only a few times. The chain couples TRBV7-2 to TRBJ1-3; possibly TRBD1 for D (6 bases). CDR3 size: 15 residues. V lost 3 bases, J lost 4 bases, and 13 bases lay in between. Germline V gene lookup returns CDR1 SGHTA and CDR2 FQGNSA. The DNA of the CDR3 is TGTGCCAGCAGCTTCTGGGCAGGGGCCGGAAACACCATATATTTT. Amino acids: CASSFWAGAGNTIYF.

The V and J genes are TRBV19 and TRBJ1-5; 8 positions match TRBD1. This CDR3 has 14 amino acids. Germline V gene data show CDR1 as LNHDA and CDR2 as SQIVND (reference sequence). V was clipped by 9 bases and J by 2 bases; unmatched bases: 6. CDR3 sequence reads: CASSDRGGNQPQHF. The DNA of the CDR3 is TGTGCCAGCTCTGACAGGGGAGGCAATCAGCCCCAGCATTTT.

The CDR3 DNA is TGTGCCAGCAGCTTGGGACAGGGGTTCGAAAAACTGTTTTTT. Translation gives CASSLGQGFEKLFF. V is TRBV7-2 and J is TRBJ1-4, with 10 bases lining up with TRBD1. The CDR3 covers 14 residues. Losses at the gene ends were 3 bases for V and 8 bases for J; bases not matched to a gene: 3. Germline CDR1 SGHTA, CDR2 FQGNSA.

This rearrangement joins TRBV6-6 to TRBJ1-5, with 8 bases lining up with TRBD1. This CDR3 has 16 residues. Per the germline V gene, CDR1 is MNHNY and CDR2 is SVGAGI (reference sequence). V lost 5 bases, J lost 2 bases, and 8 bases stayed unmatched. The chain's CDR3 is CASSPTDRGRNQPQHF. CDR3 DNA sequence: TGTGCCAGCAGTCCCACCGACAGGGGTCGCAATCAGCCCCAGCATTTT.

The CDR3 protein is CASSQRGYEQFF. Written as DNA, the CDR3 is TGTGCCAGCAGCCAACGGGGTTATGAGCAGTTCTTC. This sequence joins TRBV4-2 and TRBJ2-1; tentative D call: TRBD2 (5 bases). This CDR3 region has 12 residues. The V gene's germline CDR1 is LGHNA and CDR2 YNFKEQ. Trimming cost V 2 bases and J 8 bases, with 7 bases left between them.

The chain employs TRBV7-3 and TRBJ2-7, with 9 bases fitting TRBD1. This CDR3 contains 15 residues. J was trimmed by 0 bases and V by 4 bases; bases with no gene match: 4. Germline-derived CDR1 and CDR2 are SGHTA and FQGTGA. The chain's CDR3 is CASSWPGQGSYEQYF. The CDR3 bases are TGTGCCAGCAGCTGGCCGGGACAGGGCTCCTACGAGCAGTACTTC.

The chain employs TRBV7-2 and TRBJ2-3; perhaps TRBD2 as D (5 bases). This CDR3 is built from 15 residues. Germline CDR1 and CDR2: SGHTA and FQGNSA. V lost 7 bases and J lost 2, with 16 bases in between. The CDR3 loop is CASKTGITYTDTQYF. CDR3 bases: TGTGCCAGCAAGACGGGGATTACCTACACAGATACGCAGTATTTT.

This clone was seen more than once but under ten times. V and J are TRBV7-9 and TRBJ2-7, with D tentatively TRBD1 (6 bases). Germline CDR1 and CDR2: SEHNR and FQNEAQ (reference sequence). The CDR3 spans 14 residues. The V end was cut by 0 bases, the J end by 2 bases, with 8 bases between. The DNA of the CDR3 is TGTGCCAGCAGCTTAGCGGCAGGGGCCTACGAGCAGTACTTC. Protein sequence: CASSLAAGAYEQYF.

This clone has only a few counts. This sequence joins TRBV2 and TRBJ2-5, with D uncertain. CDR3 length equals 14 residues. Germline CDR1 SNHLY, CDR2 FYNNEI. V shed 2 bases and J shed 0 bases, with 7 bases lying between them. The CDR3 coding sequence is TGTGCCAGCAGTGAACAGGCAGACCAAGAGACCCAGTACTTC. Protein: CASSEQADQETQYF.

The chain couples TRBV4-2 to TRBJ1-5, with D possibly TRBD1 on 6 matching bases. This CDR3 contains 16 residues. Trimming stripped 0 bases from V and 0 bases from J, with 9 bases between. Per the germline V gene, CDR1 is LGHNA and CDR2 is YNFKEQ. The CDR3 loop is CASSQEQGHSNQPQHF. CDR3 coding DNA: TGTGCCAGCAGCCAAGAACAGGGCCATAGCAATCAGCCCCAGCATTTT.

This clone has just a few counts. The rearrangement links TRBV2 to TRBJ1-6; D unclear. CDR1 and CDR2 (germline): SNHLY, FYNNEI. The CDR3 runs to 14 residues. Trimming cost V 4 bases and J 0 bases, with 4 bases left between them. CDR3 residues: CASSASSYNSPLHF. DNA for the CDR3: TGTGCCAGCAGTGCCAGCTCCTATAATTCACCCCTCCACTTT. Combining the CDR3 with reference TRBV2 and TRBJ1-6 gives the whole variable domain EPEVTQTPSHQVTQMGQEVILRCVPISNHLYFYWYRQILGQKVEFLVSFYNNEISEKSEIFDDQFSVERPDGSNFTLKIRSTKLEDSAMYFCASSASSYNSPLHFGNGTRLTVT.

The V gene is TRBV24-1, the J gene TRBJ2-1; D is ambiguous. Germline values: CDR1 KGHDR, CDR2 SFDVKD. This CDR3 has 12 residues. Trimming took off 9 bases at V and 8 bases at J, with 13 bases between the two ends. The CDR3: CATGSRADEQFF. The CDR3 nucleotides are TGTGCCACCGGAAGCCGTGCGGATGAGCAGTTCTTC.

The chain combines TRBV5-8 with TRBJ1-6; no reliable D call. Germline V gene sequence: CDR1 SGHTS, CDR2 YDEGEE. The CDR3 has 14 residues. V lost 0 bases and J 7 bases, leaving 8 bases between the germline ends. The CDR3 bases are TGTGCCAGCAGCTTGGTGAGAGGAAATTCACCCCTCCACTTT. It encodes CASSLVRGNSPLHF.

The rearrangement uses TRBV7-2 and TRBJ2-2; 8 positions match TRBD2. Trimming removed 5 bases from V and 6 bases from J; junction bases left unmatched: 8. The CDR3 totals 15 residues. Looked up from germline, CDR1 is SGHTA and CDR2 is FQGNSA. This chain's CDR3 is CASSRGGGTPGELFF. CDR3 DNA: TGTGCCAGCAGCCGGGGGGGCGGGACTCCCGGGGAGCTGTTTTTT.

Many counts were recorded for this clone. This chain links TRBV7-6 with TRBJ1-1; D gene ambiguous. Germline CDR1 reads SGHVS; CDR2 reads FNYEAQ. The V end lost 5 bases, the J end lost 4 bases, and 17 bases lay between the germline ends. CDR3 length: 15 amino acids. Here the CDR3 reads CASSRLGPGSTEAFF. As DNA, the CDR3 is TGTGCCAGCAGCCGATTAGGGCCCGGGAGCACTGAAGCTTTCTTT.

CDR3 amino acids: CASSLQGGQPQHF. The DNA of the CDR3 is TGTGCCAGCAGCTTACAGGGAGGTCAGCCCCAGCATTTT. The gene calls are TRBV11-2 and TRBJ1-5; D may be TRBD1 (5 bases). V lost 2 bases, J lost 6 bases, and 8 bases lay in between. The CDR3 is 13 amino acids. Germline V gene data show CDR1 as SGHAT and CDR2 as FQNNGV.

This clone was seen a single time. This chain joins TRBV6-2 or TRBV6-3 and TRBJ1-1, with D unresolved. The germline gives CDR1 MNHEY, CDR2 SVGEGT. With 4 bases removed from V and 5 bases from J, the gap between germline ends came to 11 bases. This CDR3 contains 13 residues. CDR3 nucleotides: TGTGCCAGCAGTTCCCCTCCGCGGACTGAAGCTTTCTTT. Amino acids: CASSSPPRTEAFF.

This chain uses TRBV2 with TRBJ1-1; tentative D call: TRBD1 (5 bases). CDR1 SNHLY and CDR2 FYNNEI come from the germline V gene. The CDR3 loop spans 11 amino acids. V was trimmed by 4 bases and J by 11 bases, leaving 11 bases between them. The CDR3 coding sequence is TGTGCCAGCAGTGCAGGGCTCTACGCTTTCTTT. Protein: CASSAGLYAFF.